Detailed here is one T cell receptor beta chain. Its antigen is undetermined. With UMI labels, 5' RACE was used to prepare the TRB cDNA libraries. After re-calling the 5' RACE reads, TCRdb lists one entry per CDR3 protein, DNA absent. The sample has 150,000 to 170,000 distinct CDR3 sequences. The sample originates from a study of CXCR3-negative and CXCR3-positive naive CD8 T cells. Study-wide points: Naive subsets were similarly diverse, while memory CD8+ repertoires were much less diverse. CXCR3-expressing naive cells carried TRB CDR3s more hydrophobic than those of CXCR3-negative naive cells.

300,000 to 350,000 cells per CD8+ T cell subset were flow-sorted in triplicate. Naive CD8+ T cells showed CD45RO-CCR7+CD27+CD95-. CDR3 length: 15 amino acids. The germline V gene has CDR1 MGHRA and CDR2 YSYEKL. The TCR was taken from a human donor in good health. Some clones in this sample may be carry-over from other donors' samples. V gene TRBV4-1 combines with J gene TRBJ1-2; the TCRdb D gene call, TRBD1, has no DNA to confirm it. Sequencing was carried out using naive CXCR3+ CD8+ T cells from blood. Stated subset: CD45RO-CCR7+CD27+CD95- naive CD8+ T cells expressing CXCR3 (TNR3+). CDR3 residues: CASSQPTGGRRGYTF.